Each of the 20 T cell receptor beta chains below was sequenced from the same sample in a study of human T cells and chemical hapten exposure (dated by TCRdb to the early 2020s). The method behind the library was RACE. The run used a NextSeq 500. The public reads were reprocessed in TCRdb via fastp at Q25 and MiXCR, keeping in-frame beta chains. One record per CDR3 amino acid sequence lists the most common genes and DNA. This sample has roughly 50,000 distinct CDR3 sequences in its table, and around 9.5% of those were observed once. 1.5% to 2% of the sample lies in the top ten. The sample's time point label, in plain terms: patch test 2, 6 weeks after DPC sensitization. The treatment or condition label, as the study defines it: therapeutic diphenylcyclopropenone sensitization with weekly scalp DPC. The sample in question was whole blood, obtained in connection with sensitization to the hapten diphenylcyclopropenone (DPC). Every receptor here comes from a woman between 50 and 59 years old with alopecia areata. Some clones in this sample may be carry-over from other donors' samples.

This clonotype was seen many times. V gene TRBV20-1 combines with J gene TRBJ1-5; D possibly corresponds to TRBD1 (5 bases). This CDR3 is built from 13 residues. V was shortened by 5 bases and J by 5 bases, with 13 bases between the two germline ends. Germline V gene data show CDR1 as DFQATT and CDR2 as SNEGSKA (reference sequence). For the CDR3, the DNA is TGCAGTGCTCATATGGGGGTCTATCAGCCCCAGCATTTT. Amino acids: CSAHMGVYQPQHF.

This chain joins TRBV18 and TRBJ1-1; D unresolved. Trimming cost V 3 bases and J 1 base, with 6 bases left between them. Germline CDR1 is KGHSH and CDR2 is LQKENI. CDR3 length equals 13 residues. CDR3 bases: TGTGCCAGCTCACCTTATGAGAACACTGAAGCTTTCTTT. This encodes CASSPYENTEAFF.

This clonotype was counted many times. This chain links TRBV5-1 with TRBJ2-5; 7 bases match TRBD1. The J segment lost 6 bases and the V segment lost 0 bases, leaving 11 bases of the junction unmatched. Germline assignment: CDR1 SGHRS and CDR2 YFSETQ. The CDR3 length is 16 residues. CDR3 sequence: CASSLDSRTGEQTQYF. In DNA form, the CDR3 reads TGCGCCAGCAGCTTGGATTCGAGGACAGGTGAACAGACCCAGTACTTC.

Only a few counts were recorded for this clonotype. The chain couples TRBV11-1 to TRBJ2-6, with 10 bases that match TRBD1. V was clipped by 7 bases and J by 0 bases; unmatched bases: 3. CDR3 length: 16 amino acids. CDR1 SGHAT and CDR2 FQDESV come from the germline V gene (reference sequence). The CDR3 coding sequence is TGTGCCAGCATGGGACAGGGGCCCTCTGGGGCCAACGTCCTGACTTTC. It is translated as CASMGQGPSGANVLTF.

The V call is TRBV6-6, the J call TRBJ1-5; the match to TRBD1 covers 8 bases. The ends lost 6 bases at V and 6 bases at J; junction bases unmatched: 7. This CDR3 spans 14 amino acids. CDR1 and CDR2 (germline): MNHNY, SVGAGI (reference sequence). CDR3 protein: CASSSQGAIQPQHF. The CDR3 DNA is TGTGCCAGCAGCAGCCAGGGGGCGATTCAGCCCCAGCATTTT.

The chain joins TRBV7-2 to TRBJ2-2; 7 bases agree with TRBD1. The CDR3 is made up of 15 amino acids. CDR1 SGHTA and CDR2 FQGNSA come from the germline V gene. V was pared by 3 bases and J by 4 bases, with 5 bases of the junction left unmatched. The CDR3 DNA reads as TGTGCCAGCAGCTTGCAGGGGGTTGTCACCGGGGAGCTGTTTTTT. Translated: CASSLQGVVTGELFF.

Only a few counts were recorded for this clonotype. V and J are TRBV7-2 and TRBJ1-1; D unresolved. The CDR3 runs to 13 residues. CDR1 is SGHTA, CDR2 FQGNSA, per germline. The ends were cut back, 3 bases at V and 5 bases at J, with 10 bases in the middle. The CDR3 spells CASSFRRKTEAFF. CDR3 nucleotide sequence: TGTGCCAGCAGCTTTCGGCGGAAAACTGAAGCTTTCTTT. Full variable domain (missing parts from reference TRBV7-2 and TRBJ1-1): GAGVSQSPSNKVTEKGKDVELRCDPISGHTALYWYRQSLGQGLEFLIYFQGNSAPDKSGLPSDRFSAERTGGSVSTLTIQRTQQEDSAVYLCASSFRRKTEAFFGQGTRLTVV.

This clonotype was detected many times. The rearrangement joins TRBV20-1 to TRBJ1-2; weak D call: TRBD1 (5 bases). V gave up 4 bases and J gave up 6 bases, with 15 bases separating them. The CDR3 runs 13 residues. Germline V gene sequence: CDR1 DFQATT, CDR2 SNEGSKA (reference sequence). The chain's CDR3 is CSATWGLADGYTF. CDR3 DNA sequence: TGCAGTGCTACGTGGGGCCTTGCGGATGGCTACACCTTC.

This chain joins TRBV2 and TRBJ2-1; the match to TRBD1 covers 10 bases. The V gene end was trimmed by 4 bases and the J gene end by 10 bases; junction bases not matched to a gene: 13. There are 16 residues in the CDR3. Germline CDR1 reads SNHLY; CDR2 reads FYNNEI. The CDR3 DNA is TGTGCCAGCAGTGGGGAGCCGGGACAGGGGAGCAGCGAGCAGTTCTTC. Its translation is CASSGEPGQGSSEQFF.

As concerns this clonotype: Possible read error: a much larger clone is one base away. The genes are TRBV11-3 and TRBJ2-7; D possibly corresponds to TRBD2 (5 bases). The CDR3 spans 13 residues. The ends were cut back, 5 bases at V and 5 bases at J, with 13 bases in the middle. The V gene's germline CDR1 is SGHNT and CDR2 YENEEA. The CDR3 is CASSPGIGNEQYF. The DNA of the CDR3 is TGTGCCAGCAGCCCCGGGATAGGGAACGAGCAGTACTTC.

This clonotype showed up many times. The chain's CDR3 is CASSPRLPQHF. CDR3 nucleotides: TGCGCCAGCAGCCCCCGTCTGCCCCAGCATTTT. V gene TRBV4-1 combines with J gene TRBJ1-5, with D unclear. CDR3 size: 11 residues. The V and J ends lost 4 bases and 9 bases respectively, with 7 bases between them. Germline-derived CDR1 and CDR2 are MGHRA and YSYEKL.

This clonotype was counted only a few times. J is TRBJ2-1 and V is TRBV20-1, with D perhaps TRBD1 (6 bases). CDR1 is DFQATT and CDR2 is SNEGSKA in the germline V gene (reference sequence). V lost 6 bases and J 7 bases, leaving 25 bases between the germline ends. The CDR3 is made up of 16 amino acids. As DNA, the CDR3 is TGCAGTGCCCGAAATCCCGGTGGCCCCCAGGGGAATGAGCAGTTCTTC. It is translated as CSARNPGGPQGNEQFF.

This clonotype has a count of ten or more. This chain links TRBV18 with TRBJ1-5, with 9 positions matching TRBD1. CDR1 KGHSH and CDR2 LQKENI come from the germline V gene. The CDR3 has 15 amino acids. The J segment lost 4 bases and the V segment lost 2 bases, leaving 3 bases of the junction unmatched. The CDR3 bases are TGTGCCAGCTCACCAACAGGGGGCTTGAATCAGCCCCAGCATTTT. It encodes CASSPTGGLNQPQHF.

This clonotype was counted between two and nine times. The chain is built from TRBV5-4 and TRBJ2-1, with D perhaps TRBD2 (8 bases). Germline CDR1 is SGHNT and CDR2 is YYREEE (reference sequence). The CDR3 extends over 18 amino acids. Trimming stripped 3 bases from V and 1 base from J, with 20 bases between. CDR3 in amino acids: CASSSGQVAGGSYNEQFF. CDR3 in DNA: TGTGCCAGCAGCTCCGGACAGGTGGCGGGGGGATCCTACAATGAGCAGTTCTTC.

The J gene is TRBJ1-1, the V gene TRBV29-1, with D uncertain. V was shortened by 5 bases and J by 0 bases, with 7 bases between the two germline ends. Germline V CDR1 and CDR2: SQVTM, ANQGSEA. CDR3 length: 12 amino acids. The CDR3 DNA reads as TGCAGCGTTCGGATTCTGAACACTGAAGCTTTCTTT. This sequence encodes CSVRILNTEAFF.

There are a few counts of this clonotype. This sequence joins TRBV28 and TRBJ2-7; 7 bases are a match to TRBD2. The CDR3 is 15 amino acids. The V segment lost 5 bases and the J segment 0 bases; nucleotides outside the gene matches: 7. Germline values: CDR1 MDHEN, CDR2 SYDVKM. The CDR3 DNA is TGTGCCAGCAGTAAAAGCGGGGCTAGCTCCTACGAGCAGTACTTC. This translates into CASSKSGASSYEQYF.

The chain couples TRBV18 to TRBJ2-7; D unresolved. V was trimmed by 2 bases and J by 2 bases, leaving 10 bases between them. This CDR3 has 14 amino acids. CDR1 KGHSH and CDR2 LQKENI come from the germline V gene. CDR3 coding DNA: TGTGCCAGCTCACCAATGGACCGTGCCTACGAGCAGTACTTC. Translated, it gives CASSPMDRAYEQYF.

This clonotype was detected many times. The chain employs TRBV28 and TRBJ1-3, with D perhaps TRBD1 (6 bases). With 4 bases removed from V and 2 bases from J, the gap between germline ends came to 9 bases. The CDR3 spans 14 residues. Germline V CDR1 and CDR2: MDHEN, SYDVKM. CDR3 in amino acids: CASSSTGTGNTIYF. The CDR3 coding sequence is TGTGCCAGCAGTTCTACAGGGACTGGAAACACCATATATTTT.

This chain links TRBV7-8 with TRBJ2-3; weak D call: TRBD2 (6 bases). The CDR3 length is 15 residues. CDR1 is SGHVS and CDR2 is FQNEAQ in the germline V gene. V was clipped by 1 base and J by 2 bases, with 10 bases between them. CDR3 residues: CASSLGDFYTDTQYF. The CDR3 bases are TGTGCCAGCAGCTTAGGGGACTTCTACACAGATACGCAGTATTTT.

This clonotype was seen many times. The chain couples TRBV3-1 to TRBJ2-2; D call uncertain. The CDR3 is made up of 12 amino acids. CDR1 is LGHDT, CDR2 YNNKEL, per germline (reference sequence). Between the trimmed V and J ends, which lost 6 bases and 3 bases, there was a span of 5 bases. CDR3 nucleotides: TGTGCCAGCAGTCCCGACACCGGGGAGCTGTTTTTT. As protein: CASSPDTGELFF.